The clone carrying this T cell receptor (beta chain) was seen just once. Antigen: not known. The data are from a study of cytomegalovirus exposure and HLA in healthy donors. The CDR3 contains 17 residues. CDR1 is SGHTA and CDR2 is FQGTGA in the germline V gene. V shed 5 bases and J 5 bases; nucleotides not matched to a gene: 11. The PCR had 60 Vbeta and 13 Jbeta primers. Method: immunoSEQ multiplex PCR; TCRdb's copy keeps in-frame clones and lacks some. The table records about 160,000 clones, 65% to 80% of them present only once. Findings and limits, study-wide: Most TCR beta V segments were productive about 87% or about 30% of the time in an earlier analysis.

The chain is built from TRBV7-3 and TRBJ2-5; 13 bases align to TRBD2. Material: PBMCs. The TCR comes from a woman aged 50 to 60 in good health and CMV-seropositive. CDR3 loop: CASSPGRGLAGSETQYF. CDR3 nucleotide sequence: TGTGCCAGCAGCCCGGGGAGGGGACTAGCGGGGTCGGAGACCCAGTACTTC.